One and the same sample provided the 22 T cell receptor beta chains below, sequenced in a study of blood T cell repertoires in COVID-19. Measured with immunoSEQ multiplex PCR; TCRdb has only the in-frame clones, and not every one. The table has 200,000 to 250,000 clones, less than 85% seen once. The source material was peripheral blood. Every receptor here comes from a woman older than 75 with active or convalescent COVID-19.

In the case of this clone: This specimen includes other DNA sequences encoding the same CDR3. The rearrangement uses TRBV28 and TRBJ2-2; tentative D call: TRBD1 (5 bases). The CDR3 contains 14 residues. V shed 6 bases and J shed 1 base, with 9 bases lying between them. The V gene's germline CDR1 is MDHEN and CDR2 SYDVKM. In DNA, the CDR3 is TGTGCCAGCAGCTCCGGACAGAACACCGGGGAGCTGTTTTTT. Its translation is CASSSGQNTGELFF.

The CDR3 loop reads CASSGRGFSASTDTQYF. The CDR3 DNA sequence: TGTGCCAGCAGCGGGAGGGGTTTTTCAGCTAGCACAGATACGCAGTATTTT. The chain employs TRBV7-6 and TRBJ2-3; 7 nucleotides align to TRBD2. CDR3 size: 17 residues. Trimming at V came to 5 bases and at J to 0 bases, leaving 11 bases not matched to a gene. Germline V gene lookup returns CDR1 SGHVS and CDR2 FNYEAQ.

This chain connects TRBV19 to TRBJ1-4; 9 bases are a match to TRBD1. Germline loops: CDR1 LNHDA, CDR2 SQIVND (reference sequence). The J segment lost 6 bases and the V segment lost 4 bases, leaving 3 bases of the junction unmatched. This CDR3 has 14 amino acids. CDR3 loop: CASSNRGRDEKLFF. CDR3 DNA: TGTGCCAGTAGTAACAGGGGGCGAGATGAAAAACTGTTTTTT.

The rearrangement links TRBV5-1 to TRBJ2-7; 11 nucleotides align to TRBD1. The trim removed 4 bases at V and 5 bases at J, leaving 8 bases unmatched. CDR3 length: 15 amino acids. Germline CDR1 is SGHRS and CDR2 is YFSETQ. CDR3 sequence reads: CASSPRDRGTDEQYF. In DNA form, the CDR3 reads TGCGCCAGCAGCCCCCGGGACAGGGGGACGGACGAGCAGTACTTC.

V gene TRBV19 combines with J gene TRBJ2-3; TRBD2 agrees at 8 bases. The CDR3 runs 16 residues. The V gene's germline CDR1 is LNHDA and CDR2 SQIVND (reference sequence). V was clipped by 8 bases and J by 3 bases; unmatched bases: 13. The CDR3 is CASRETKLAATDTQYF. The DNA of the CDR3 is TGTGCCAGTCGGGAAACTAAACTAGCGGCGACAGATACGCAGTATTTT. Filled out from reference TRBV19 and TRBJ2-3, the complete variable domain reads DGGITQSPKYLFRKEGQNVTLSCEQNLNHDAMYWYRQDPGQGLRLIYYSQIVNDFQKGDIAEGYSVSREKKESFPLTVTSAQKNPTAFYLCASRETKLAATDTQYFGPGTRLTVL.

This clone has a single count. The same CDR3 is also encoded by other DNA sequences in this sample. The rearrangement uses TRBV5-1 and TRBJ1-5; D gene uncertain. The CDR3 runs 13 residues. V was shortened by 0 bases and J by 5 bases, with 6 bases between the two germline ends. Germline assignment: CDR1 SGHRS and CDR2 YFSETQ. The CDR3 DNA reads as TGCGCCAGCAGCTTGGACGGAGATCAGCCCCAGCATTTT. It specifies CASSLDGDQPQHF.

CDR3 loop: CASTPDDRHKMNEKLFF. The DNA for the CDR3 is TGTGCCAGCACCCCTGATGACAGGCATAAAATGAATGAAAAACTGTTTTTT. The chain links TRBV28 to TRBJ1-4, with D possibly TRBD1 on 6 matching bases. There are 17 residues in the CDR3. Trimming shortened V by 7 bases and J by 5 bases, and 23 bases separated the two germline ends. Germline-derived CDR1 and CDR2 are MDHEN and SYDVKM.

The rearrangement links TRBV10-3 to TRBJ2-5, with 9 bases aligning to TRBD1. V was clipped by 5 bases and J by 2 bases; unmatched bases: 6. Per the germline V gene, CDR1 is ENHRY and CDR2 is SYGVKD. CDR3 length: 15 residues. The CDR3 nucleotides read TGTGCCATCAGTCCCGGACAGGGGCGGCAAGAGACCCAGTACTTC. Its translation: CAISPGQGRQETQYF.

The chain couples TRBV6-2 or TRBV6-3 to TRBJ1-1, with 12 bases fitting TRBD1. Per germline, CDR1 MNHEY and CDR2 SVGEGT. V trimming: 1 base; J trimming: 10 bases; junction bases outside the gene matches: 4. This CDR3 has 14 residues. CDR3 sequence (DNA): TGTGCCAGCAGTTACTTGGGACAGGGGGCTACAGCTTTCTTT. Translating gives CASSYLGQGATAFF.

V gene TRBV9 combines with J gene TRBJ2-5, with D perhaps matching TRBD1 (6 bases). The germline gives CDR1 SGDLS, CDR2 YYNGEE. Between the trimmed V and J ends, which lost 0 bases and 4 bases, there was a span of 16 bases. The CDR3 extends over 16 amino acids. The CDR3 reads CASSVDAAVGAETQYF. The DNA of the CDR3 is TGTGCCAGCAGCGTAGATGCGGCGGTGGGGGCAGAGACCCAGTACTTC.

This chain connects TRBV28 to TRBJ2-4, with 11 bases matching TRBD2. The CDR3 runs 15 residues. Per germline, CDR1 MDHEN and CDR2 SYDVKM. V lost 1 base and J lost 6; bases outside the gene matches: 2. The CDR3 sequence is CASSLFGTSGNIQYF. CDR3 sequence (DNA): TGTGCCAGCAGTTTATTTGGGACTAGCGGAAACATTCAGTACTTC.

This rearrangement joins TRBV12-5 to TRBJ1-5; D remains unclear. The germline gives CDR1 LGHNT, CDR2 FRNRAP. The CDR3 runs to 15 residues. Deletions cut 2 bases from V and 4 bases from J, with 12 bases between. CDR3 loop: CASGLSRGLNQPQHF. The CDR3 coding sequence is TGTGCTAGTGGTTTGTCACGGGGATTGAATCAGCCCCAGCATTTT.

The V gene is TRBV6-6, the J gene TRBJ2-1, with 7 positions matching TRBD2. With 6 bases clipped from V and 6 bases from J, the junction kept 11 bases outside the gene matches. This CDR3 has 15 residues. Germline CDR1 reads MNHNY; CDR2 reads SVGAGI (reference sequence). This CDR3 reads CASRPQRDGANEQFF. DNA for the CDR3: TGTGCCAGCAGACCTCAGCGGGACGGAGCCAATGAGCAGTTCTTC.

The gene calls are TRBV11-2 and TRBJ1-1; the D gene is possibly TRBD1 (6 bases). The CDR3 runs 16 residues. V gave up 5 bases and J gave up 3 bases, with 19 bases separating them. CDR1 and CDR2 (germline): SGHAT, FQNNGV. For the CDR3, the DNA is TGTGCCAGCAGCCCAAGTGGGGGGGCTGCGCACACTGAAGCTTTCTTT. Amino acid sequence: CASSPSGGAAHTEAFF.

V is TRBV25-1 and J is TRBJ1-1; tentative D call: TRBD1 (5 bases). CDR3 length equals 15 residues. Germline CDR1 MGHDK, CDR2 SYGVNS. V shed 1 base and J shed 2 bases, with 11 bases lying between them. CDR3 protein: CASSELGAVNTEAFF. DNA for the CDR3: TGTGCCAGCAGTGAATTAGGGGCGGTAAACACTGAAGCTTTCTTT.

The V and J genes are TRBV24-1 and TRBJ1-5; maybe TRBD1 (6 bases). Germline loops: CDR1 KGHDR, CDR2 SFDVKD. V lost 5 bases and J 6 bases, leaving 13 bases between the germline ends. The CDR3 has 14 amino acids. As DNA, the CDR3 is TGTGCCACCAGTGGAGCAGGGGCAGGTCAGCCCCAGCATTTT. This encodes CATSGAGAGQPQHF.

The rearrangement uses TRBV28 and TRBJ1-2; 9 positions match TRBD1. Per the germline V gene, CDR1 is MDHEN and CDR2 is SYDVKM. CDR3 size: 16 residues. With V trimmed by 11 bases and J by 4 bases, 17 bases remained unmatched. The CDR3 bases are TGTGCCGCCCAGCCCTGGGGGACAGGGCTTGTCTATGGCTACACCTTC. Its protein is CAAQPWGTGLVYGYTF.

J is TRBJ1-2 and V is TRBV6-1; D call uncertain. V shed 0 bases and J shed 4 bases, with 3 bases lying between them. The CDR3 runs 12 residues. Germline CDR1 and CDR2: MNHNS and SASEGT. This CDR3 is CASSEAFYGYTF. The CDR3 bases are TGTGCCAGCAGTGAAGCCTTCTATGGCTACACCTTC.

The chain employs TRBV5-1 and TRBJ2-2, with 7 bases lining up with TRBD1. The V and J ends lost 7 bases and 4 bases, in that order; junction bases with no gene match: 10. This CDR3 comprises 15 residues. The V gene's germline CDR1 is SGHRS and CDR2 YFSETQ. In DNA form, the CDR3 reads TGCGCCAGCGGCCAAGGGGGCTCGAGCACCGGGGAGCTGTTTTTT. Amino acids: CASGQGGSSTGELFF.

The chain uses TRBV7-9 and TRBJ2-3; 10 positions agree with TRBD2. Germline lookup yields CDR1 SEHNR and CDR2 FQNEAQ (reference sequence). Unmatched junction bases numbered 11, after V lost 4 bases and J lost 4 bases. The CDR3 is made up of 17 amino acids. CDR3 coding DNA: TGTGCCAGCAGCTCCCGACGGGTAGCGGGAGGAGCAGATACGCAGTATTTT. Amino acids: CASSSRRVAGGADTQYF.

This chain connects TRBV18 to TRBJ1-1; perhaps TRBD1 as D (6 bases). The CDR3 length is 14 residues. V was clipped by 2 bases and J by 4 bases, with 11 bases between them. Germline V lookup: CDR1 KGHSH, CDR2 LQKENI. In nucleotides, the CDR3 is TGTGCCAGCTCACCAGGACAGTCAAGCACTGAAGCTTTCTTT. Translating gives CASSPGQSSTEAFF. The whole variable domain, remainder taken from reference TRBV18 and TRBJ1-1, is NAGVMQNPRHLVRRRGQEARLRCSPMKGHSHVYWYRQLPEEGLKFMVYLQKENIIDESGMPKERFSAEFPKEGPSILRIQQVVRGDSAAYFCASSPGQSSTEAFFGQGTRLTVV.

Remarks on this clone: Distinct nucleotide sequences in the sample also encode this CDR3. The rearrangement links TRBV5-1 to TRBJ2-1; maybe TRBD1 (5 bases). The CDR3 is made up of 13 amino acids. Deletions cut 4 bases from V and 4 bases from J, with 9 bases between. Germline V gene lookup returns CDR1 SGHRS and CDR2 YFSETQ. The CDR3 sequence is CASSRPGYNEQFF. CDR3 DNA: TGCGCCAGCAGCCGCCCAGGGTACAATGAGCAGTTCTTC.